Each of the 20 T cell receptor beta chains below was sequenced from the same sample in a study of blood T cell repertoires in COVID-19. Profiling relied on immunoSEQ multiplex PCR, and the TCRdb table lists in-frame clones only, not all of them. Of about 24,000 clones listed, 65% to 90% are singletons. Material for sequencing was peripheral blood. The receptors were gathered from a man aged 65 to 79 with acute or convalescent COVID-19.

The chain joins TRBV19 to TRBJ2-5; D may be TRBD1 (6 bases). Germline V gene data show CDR1 as LNHDA and CDR2 as SQIVND (reference sequence). V dropped 8 bases and J dropped 5 bases, with 9 bases sitting between them. The CDR3 length is 11 residues. The CDR3 DNA sequence: TGTGCCAGTCATAGGGGGGAGACCCAGTACTTC. Protein product: CASHRGETQYF. Variable domain in full (rest from reference TRBV19 and TRBJ2-5): DGGITQSPKYLFRKEGQNVTLSCEQNLNHDAMYWYRQDPGQGLRLIYYSQIVNDFQKGDIAEGYSVSREKKESFPLTVTSAQKNPTAFYLCASHRGETQYFGPGTRLLVL.

This chain links TRBV10-1 with TRBJ1-1, with D possibly being TRBD1 (6 bases). The CDR3 is 15 amino acids. Trimming left V 8 bases short and J 0 bases short, with 16 bases between. CDR1 WNHNN and CDR2 SYGVQD come from the germline V gene (reference sequence). This CDR3 reads CASSSKTGLNTEAFF. The CDR3 DNA reads as TGCGCCAGCTCTTCCAAAACAGGGCTGAACACTGAAGCTTTCTTT.

The rearrangement uses TRBV5-1 and TRBJ1-3; the D is unclear. V lost 5 bases and J lost 0, with 15 bases in between. This CDR3 contains 16 residues. Per the germline V gene, CDR1 is SGHRS and CDR2 is YFSETQ. The CDR3 DNA follows: TGCGCCAGCAGGATAACGGTTACCCTCTCTGGAAACACCATATATTTT. Amino acids: CASRITVTLSGNTIYF.

This chain joins TRBV12-3 or TRBV12-4 and TRBJ2-1; tentative D call: TRBD2 (5 bases). Deletions cut 6 bases from V and 10 bases from J, with 16 bases between. The CDR3 length is 13 residues. The CDR3 DNA sequence: TGTGCCAGCAGACTGGACGGGATCGCGGAGCAGTTCTTC. It translates to CASRLDGIAEQFF.

The V and J genes are TRBV6-5 and TRBJ1-6, with D maybe TRBD1 (6 bases). V lost 8 bases, J lost 6 bases, and 14 bases lay in between. Looked up from germline, CDR1 is MNHEY and CDR2 is SVGAGI. The CDR3 consists of 14 residues. The CDR3 reads CASGRGQVNSPLHF. The CDR3 coding sequence is TGTGCCAGCGGGAGGGGACAAGTTAATTCACCCCTCCACTTT.

This sequence joins TRBV5-6 and TRBJ1-3; tentative D call: TRBD1 (6 bases). Trimming stripped 4 bases from V and 0 bases from J, with 14 bases between. The CDR3 is 16 residues long. Germline loops: CDR1 SGHDT, CDR2 YYEEEE. The CDR3 DNA reads as TGTGCCAGCAGCGCGGTGGACAGAAGCTCTGGAAACACCATATATTTT. Translated: CASSAVDRSSGNTIYF.

This chain uses TRBV3-1 (or the pseudogene TRBV3-2) with TRBJ2-7, with TRBD1 matching over 9 bases. Germline values: CDR1 LGHDT, CDR2 YNNKEL (reference sequence). The CDR3 is 16 residues long. J lost 3 bases, V lost 0 bases, and 6 bases had no gene match. In DNA, the CDR3 is TGTGCCAGCAGCCAAGATCACGTGACAGGGGGCTACGAGCAGTACTTC. Translating it yields CASSQDHVTGGYEQYF.

This sequence joins TRBV29-1 and TRBJ1-4; the D is unclear. The CDR3 consists of 13 residues. Trimming removed 4 bases from V and 4 bases from J, with 10 bases in between. CDR1 is SQVTM and CDR2 is ANQGSEA in the germline V gene. The CDR3 spells CSVGAALNEKLFF. The CDR3 DNA reads TGCAGCGTTGGGGCAGCCCTTAATGAAAAACTGTTTTTT. Using reference TRBV29-1 and TRBJ1-4 for the parts outside the CDR3, the full variable domain is SAVISQKPSRDICQRGTSLTIQCQVDSQVTMMFWYRQQPGQSLTLIATANQGSEATYESGFVIDKFPISRPNLTFSTLTVSNMSPEDSSIYLCSVGAALNEKLFFGSGTQLSVL.

The J gene is TRBJ2-5, the V gene TRBV2; D not certain. CDR1 and CDR2 (germline): SNHLY, FYNNEI. V was pared by 3 bases and J by 1 base, with 9 bases between. This CDR3 contains 14 residues. The DNA of the CDR3 is TGTGCCAGCAGTGACAAGCTTATCCAAGAGACCCAGTACTTC. Amino acid sequence: CASSDKLIQETQYF.

V and J are TRBV6-5 and TRBJ2-3; possibly TRBD1 for D (5 bases). The germline V and J ends were trimmed by 8 bases and 2 bases, with 14 bases remaining between them. The CDR3 extends over 14 amino acids. CDR1 is MNHEY, CDR2 SVGAGI, per germline. CDR3 residues: CASLEAGYTDTQYF. The CDR3 nucleotides read TGTGCCAGCCTCGAGGCAGGGTACACAGATACGCAGTATTTT.

This sequence joins TRBV6-4 and TRBJ2-3; 7 bases map to TRBD2. CDR1 and CDR2 from the germline V gene are MRHNA and SNTAGT. The CDR3 extends over 14 amino acids. Losses at the gene ends were 0 bases for V and 4 bases for J; bases not matched to a gene: 1. CDR3 residues: CASSDSAGADTQYF. Written as DNA, the CDR3 is TGTGCCAGCAGTGACTCGGCGGGGGCAGATACGCAGTATTTT.

The chain joins TRBV6-5 to TRBJ2-5; 7 nucleotides align to TRBD2. Germline V gene lookup returns CDR1 MNHEY and CDR2 SVGAGI. The J segment lost 4 bases and the V segment lost 7 bases, leaving 12 bases of the junction unmatched. This CDR3 contains 15 residues. The CDR3 region has the DNA TGTGCCAGCACCCCGAGGAGCGGGGCGGGAGAGACCCAGTACTTC. Translating gives CASTPRSGAGETQYF.

V usage is TRBV11-3 and J usage is TRBJ2-7; no clear D gene. Deletions cut 0 bases from V and 2 bases from J, with 5 bases between. This CDR3 region has 13 residues. Germline CDR1 and CDR2: SGHNT and YENEEA. CDR3 protein: CASSLDPTYEQYF. The DNA of the CDR3 is TGTGCCAGCAGCTTAGACCCTACCTACGAGCAGTACTTC.

The V and J genes are TRBV5-4 and TRBJ2-5; weak D call: TRBD2 (6 bases). The CDR3 length is 14 residues. Germline lookup yields CDR1 SGHNT and CDR2 YYREEE (reference sequence). The V end was cut by 2 bases, the J end by 4 bases, with 12 bases between. The CDR3 spells CASSFPGEGETQYF. The CDR3 nucleotides are TGTGCCAGCAGCTTTCCGGGAGAGGGAGAGACCCAGTACTTC.

This clone came up a few times. The rearrangement joins TRBV6-4 to TRBJ1-2; 9 nucleotides line up with TRBD1. Losses at the gene ends were 7 bases for V and 5 bases for J; bases not matched to a gene: 8. Germline loops: CDR1 MRHNA, CDR2 SNTAGT. CDR3 length equals 14 residues. The CDR3: CASKKGQGRYGYTF. As DNA, the CDR3 is TGTGCCAGCAAAAAGGGACAGGGAAGGTATGGCTACACCTTC.

This sequence joins TRBV24-1 and TRBJ2-3, with 7 bases aligning to TRBD1. CDR1 and CDR2 from the germline V gene are KGHDR and SFDVKD. The CDR3 spans 14 residues. Unmatched junction bases numbered 10, after V lost 4 bases and J lost 10 bases. The CDR3: CATSDTNTGDPQYF. CDR3 DNA sequence: TGTGCCACCAGTGACACCAATACAGGGGACCCGCAGTATTTT.

This chain joins TRBV5-1 and TRBJ2-1; 9 bases are a match to TRBD1. From germline, CDR1 is SGHRS and CDR2 YFSETQ. CDR3 length equals 15 residues. The V gene end was trimmed by 4 bases and the J gene end by 4 bases; junction bases not matched to a gene: 6. CDR3 sequence: CASSVQGARYNEQFF. The CDR3, as DNA: TGCGCCAGCAGCGTACAGGGGGCGCGTTACAATGAGCAGTTCTTC.

This clone was observed a single time. The chain links TRBV5-1 to TRBJ2-1, with no clear D. V was trimmed by 4 bases and J by 5 bases, leaving 10 bases between them. CDR3 length: 13 amino acids. Germline-derived CDR1 and CDR2 are SGHRS and YFSETQ. CDR3 amino acids: CASSLDQNNEQFF. The CDR3 region has the DNA TGCGCCAGCAGCCTGGACCAGAACAATGAGCAGTTCTTC.

V is TRBV7-2 and J is TRBJ2-7, with 12 bases aligning to TRBD2. The CDR3 covers 14 residues. The germline gives CDR1 SGHTA, CDR2 FQGNSA. Trimming removed 5 bases from V and 4 bases from J; junction bases left unmatched: 3. The CDR3 nucleotides are TGTGCCAGCAGCCGGACTAGCGGGATATACGAGCAGTACTTC. The encoded protein is CASSRTSGIYEQYF.

This clone has more than one count but fewer than ten. The chain couples TRBV5-1 to TRBJ2-5; 8 nucleotides match TRBD2. The CDR3 sequence is 14 residues long. The V gene end was trimmed by 4 bases and the J gene end by 4 bases; junction bases not matched to a gene: 6. CDR1 and CDR2 (germline): SGHRS, YFSETQ. CDR3 sequence reads: CASSVGTSGETQYF. The CDR3 DNA is TGCGCCAGCAGCGTCGGGACTAGTGGAGAGACCCAGTACTTC.